A selection of T cell receptor beta chains follows, all from one sample in a study of glioma-infiltrating T cells after dendritic cell vaccination. Data came from immunoSEQ multiplex PCR; TCRdb stores just in-frame clones and leaves some out. The table records tens of thousands of clones, 70% to 90% of them present only once. The material was blood, obtained before dendritic cell vaccination. The origin of the receptors is a human donor with glioblastoma. CDR3s include the opening cysteine and the closing phenylalanine or tryptophan. A D gene is named only where the DNA matches it firmly. Where a row states a size, it is once, few, many or the class of an expanded clone; other rows omit it.

v_gene	abundance	j_gene	d_gene	CDR3nt	CDR3aa
TRBV6-6	few	TRBJ1-5	-	TGTGCCAGCAGTTCCCATGGGGCCGATCAGCCCCAGCATTTT	CASSSHGADQPQHF
TRBV11-3	-	TRBJ2-7	-	TGTGCCAGCAGCCCCCCCGGGACGCAGGGGATCGGAAACGAGCAGTACTTC	CASSPPGTQGIGNEQYF
TRBV30	once	TRBJ1-1	TRBD1	TGTGCCTGGAGTTCTCTACAGGGGACTGAAGCTTTCTTT	CAWSSLQGTEAFF
TRBV14	-	TRBJ2-5	TRBD1	TGTGCCAGCAGTCGGGACAGGAAGACCCAGTACTTC	CASSRDRKTQYF
TRBV5-1	-	TRBJ1-1	-	TGCGCCAGCAGCCCAGGGCTGAACACTGAAGCTTTCTTT	CASSPGLNTEAFF
TRBV10-2	few	TRBJ2-5	-	TGCGCCAGCAGTGAACAGGGTTTAACTGAGACCCAGTACTTC	CASSEQGLTETQYF
TRBV7-9	-	TRBJ1-4	-	TGTGCCAGCAGCTTAAACCCAGTGGCAACTAATGAAAAACTGTTTTTT	CASSLNPVATNEKLFF
TRBV5-6	-	TRBJ2-5	-	TGTGCCAGCAGCTTGCCAGGGGCGCGGAAAGAGACCCAGTACTTC	CASSLPGARKETQYF
TRBV6-1	-	TRBJ2-5	TRBD2	TGTGCCAGTAAGACTAGCGGGGGATACGACCAGTACTTC	CASKTSGGYDQYF
TRBV7-3	-	TRBJ2-1	TRBD2	TGTGCCAGCAGCCAAACTAGCGGGAGGGTGGGGGAGCAGTTCTTC	CASSQTSGRVGEQFF
TRBV7-9	-	TRBJ2-3	-	TGTGCCAGCAGCTTAGCTAGCGGTAGCACAGATACGCAGTATTTT	CASSLASGSTDTQYF
TRBV5-6	-	TRBJ1-2	-	TGTGCCAGCAGCACACATTACGTGGGCCTCGGCTATGGCTACACCTTC	CASSTHYVGLGYGYTF
TRBV7-9	-	TRBJ2-3	TRBD2	TGTGCCAGCAGCTTACGATTGGGCGGGGGAGGAGATACGCAGTATTTT	CASSLRLGGGGDTQYF
TRBV2	-	TRBJ2-5	-	TGTGCCAGCGGCCTCGGACAGAAAGAGACCCAGTACTTC	CASGLGQKETQYF
TRBV4-1	-	TRBJ1-2	TRBD1	TGCGCCAGCAGCCATATCCGGGACAGCAAAGGCTACACCTTC	CASSHIRDSKGYTF
TRBV6-1	once	TRBJ1-3	-	TGTGCCAGCAGTCGTGAGACAGGAAACACCATATATTTT	CASSRETGNTIYF
TRBV5-1	-	TRBJ1-6	-	TGCGCCAGCAGCTTGGATGGGACAATGGCACCCCTCCACTTT	CASSLDGTMAPLHF
TRBV6-1	-	TRBJ2-1	TRBD2	TGTGCCAGCAGTGAAGCTTTAAGCGGGGGCGTTTACAATGAGCAGTTCTTC	CASSEALSGGVYNEQFF
TRBV25-1	-	TRBJ1-1	TRBD1	TGTGCCAGCAGTGGGAGAGACAGGGGATACACTGAAGCTTTCTTT	CASSGRDRGYTEAFF
TRBV30	few	TRBJ2-1	TRBD1	TGTGCCTGGAGACCTCCGGGACAGGGGTCGAATGAGCAGTTCTTC	CAWRPPGQGSNEQFF
TRBV12-5	-	TRBJ1-1	-	TGTGCTAGTGGTGGATCCGGAGGGACTGAAGCTTTCTTT	CASGGSGGTEAFF
TRBV30	-	TRBJ2-1	TRBD1	TGTGCCTGGAGTGGGGGACAGTACAATGAGCAGTTCTTC	CAWSGGQYNEQFF
TRBV4-1	once	TRBJ2-1	-	TGCGCCAGCAGCCAAGACCGGGAGACGAGCTCCTACAATGAGCAGTTCTTC	CASSQDRETSSYNEQFF
TRBV11-3	-	TRBJ2-1	TRBD2	TGTGCCAGCACCCTCGGGGCTAGCGGTAGTAATGAGCAGTTCTTC	CASTLGASGSNEQFF
TRBV5-1	-	TRBJ2-5	TRBD2	TGCGCCAGCAAAGGGACTAGCGGGAAAGGGGAGACCCAGTACTTC	CASKGTSGKGETQYF
TRBV2	-	TRBJ2-4	-	TGTGCCAGCAGTGAAGGGACTGGAGACATTCAGTACTTC	CASSEGTGDIQYF
TRBV15	once	TRBJ2-7	TRBD2	TGTGCCACCAGCAGATCTTCGGGACTAGGGTCTAGGGAGCAGTACTTC	CATSRSSGLGSREQYF
TRBV6-1	-	TRBJ2-1	TRBD2	TGTGCCAGCAGTGGATGGACTAGCGGGAGAGTCTACAATGAGCAGTTCTTC	CASSGWTSGRVYNEQFF
TRBV5-1	-	TRBJ2-1	-	TGCGCCAGCAGCTTGCCGGGAGCCTACAATGAGCAGTTCTTC	CASSLPGAYNEQFF
TRBV30	-	TRBJ2-1	TRBD2	TGTGCCTGGAGTAGGACTAGCGGGCGCTACAATGAGCAGTTCTTC	CAWSRTSGRYNEQFF
TRBV5-1	-	TRBJ2-5	-	TGCGCCAGCAGCTTGAGGGGCGCCCTAAGAGAGACCCAGTACTTC	CASSLRGALRETQYF
TRBV5-6	-	TRBJ2-3	TRBD1	TGTGCCAGCAGCTGGACAGGTTTCACAGATACGCAGTATTTT	CASSWTGFTDTQYF
TRBV4-1	-	TRBJ1-1	TRBD1	TGCGCCAGCAGCGACTCCGGGACAGGGGGCGCCGGGCGCAACACTGAAGCTTTCTTT	CASSDSGTGGAGRNTEAFF
TRBV6-1	-	TRBJ1-2	-	TGTGCCAGCAGACAGGCAGCTAACTATGGCTACACCTTC	CASRQAANYGYTF
TRBV6-5	-	TRBJ2-3	-	TGTGCCAGCAGTGAAAGCGGGAGCACAGATACGCAGTATTTT	CASSESGSTDTQYF
TRBV19	-	TRBJ2-7	TRBD1	TGTGCCAGTAGTATAGATGGGACAGGGACCTACGAGCAGTACTTC	CASSIDGTGTYEQYF
TRBV5-6	-	TRBJ1-2	-	TGTGCCAGCAGCTTGGGCGGGCTCTATGGCTACACCTTC	CASSLGGLYGYTF
TRBV9	-	TRBJ1-3	-	TGTGCCAGCAGCGTATCAGGCGACTCTGGAAACACCATATATTTT	CASSVSGDSGNTIYF
TRBV12-5	-	TRBJ1-3	-	TGTGCTAGTGGAGCTAGCTCTGGAAACACCATATATTTT	CASGASSGNTIYF
TRBV7-9	-	TRBJ2-7	-	TGTGCCAGCAGCTTAGCGGCAGGGGCTTGGGGGTACGAGCAGTACTTC	CASSLAAGAWGYEQYF
TRBV18	-	TRBJ1-1	-	TGTGCCAGCTCACCACAGGTGGAGGGCACTGAAGCTTTCTTT	CASSPQVEGTEAFF